The clone carrying this TCR beta chain appeared many times. Regions amplified from RNA transcripts were the TCR beta CDR3 regions. HTBI primers were used for first-round RT-PCR of the TCR CDR3. A single record per CDR3 protein comes from TCRdb applying MiXCR to the multiplex PCR reads. Among about 600,000 distinct CDR3 sequences listed, 13% to 15% were seen once. The sample comes from a study of T cells in Graves' hyperthyroidism and ophthalmopathy. CDR1 is MNHNS, CDR2 SASEGT, per germline. The CDR3 extends over 15 amino acids. With 6 bases clipped from V and 7 bases from J, the junction kept 7 bases outside the gene matches.

The chain combines TRBV6-1 with TRBJ1-6; TRBD1 aligns across 9 bases. The receptor's source is a woman between 18 and 29 years old with Graves' ophthalmopathy. The specimen sequenced was blood. Here the CDR3 reads CASSHRDRENSPLHF. The CDR3 DNA follows: TGTGCCAGCAGCCACCGGGACAGGGAAAATTCACCCCTCCACTTT.